A selection of T cell receptor beta chains follows, all from one sample in a study of control samples from healthy donors and cancer patients. Data came from immunoSEQ multiplex PCR; TCRdb stores just in-frame clones and leaves some out. The table has about 140,000 clones, 94% seen once. Sequenced input: blood. The receptor set was obtained from a man between 35 and 55 years old in good health. Both conserved end residues are part of each CDR3. Fields, in order: V gene, CDR3 protein.

TRBV3-1/TRBV3-2,CASSQGGGGASYGYTF
TRBV29-1,CSVWGTVEGNTIYF
TRBV7-9,CASSPYGSSYGYTF
TRBV6-5,CASNYREMEYEQYF
TRBV4-2,CASSQDMASGRLDTQYF
TRBV5-5,CASSLMEQGKLNTEAFF
TRBV5-1,CASSSLGGANEQFF
TRBV27,CASSLSQGHYGYTF
TRBV4-1,CASSQPGQGARGTDTQYF
TRBV2,CASSNTGTSSPLHF
TRBV5-6,CASSTLVTFSYEQYF